Listed below are T cell receptor beta chains from one sample, sequenced in a study of blood T cell repertoires in COVID-19. Produced via immunoSEQ multiplex PCR; TCRdb's table is partial and in-frame only. The sample yields approximately 61,000 clones, about 86% seen once. Sequencing input: peripheral blood. The source is a woman aged 80 or older with active COVID-19. The CDR3 runs from the conserved cysteine through the conserved F or W. The D gene is left open where the match is weak. Rows give clone size only sometimes, using once, few, many, or a class for an expanded clone.

V: TRBV7-3; J: TRBJ2-5; size: NA; D: NA; DNA: TGTGCCAGCAGCCGGGACAACCAAGAGACCCAGTACTTC; CDR3: CASSRDNQETQYF
V: TRBV2; J: TRBJ1-2; size: NA; D: TRBD1; DNA: TGTGCCAGCAGACGGGACAGATCTAACTATGGCTACACCTTC; CDR3: CASRRDRSNYGYTF
V: TRBV5-1; J: TRBJ2-5; size: NA; D: TRBD2; DNA: TGCGCCAGCAGCCCCGGACTAGCGGAGGGAGAGACCCAGTACTTC; CDR3: CASSPGLAEGETQYF
V: TRBV30; J: TRBJ1-2; size: NA; D: NA; DNA: TGTGCCTGGAGTGGCGGGGCTCCTTACTATGGCTACACCTTC; CDR3: CAWSGGAPYYGYTF
V: TRBV11-3; J: TRBJ2-1; size: NA; D: TRBD2; DNA: TGTGCCAGCAGCTTAGAAGCGGGGGGCCTTAGCGGTGAGCAGTTCTTC; CDR3: CASSLEAGGLSGEQFF
V: TRBV5-1; J: TRBJ2-3; size: NA; D: TRBD1; DNA: TGCGCCACCTCGTTAAGGACAGGGGGCACAGATACGCAGTATTTT; CDR3: CATSLRTGGTDTQYF
V: TRBV28; J: TRBJ2-5; size: NA; D: NA; DNA: TGTGCCAGCAGTGCCTATCGGGTAGAGACCCAGTACTTC; CDR3: CASSAYRVETQYF
V: TRBV19; J: TRBJ2-1; size: NA; D: TRBD2; DNA: TGTGCCAGTAGGAATAGCGGGGGGTCCTACAATGAGCAGTTCTTC; CDR3: CASRNSGGSYNEQFF
V: TRBV4-2; J: TRBJ2-7; size: NA; D: NA; DNA: TGTGCCAGCAGCCAAGATCTTGGAGGCCCCTACGAGCAGTACTTC; CDR3: CASSQDLGGPYEQYF
V: TRBV10-3; J: TRBJ1-2; size: NA; D: NA; DNA: TGTGCCATCAGGGGCGCGTCCCCTAACTATGGCTACACCTTC; CDR3: CAIRGASPNYGYTF
V: TRBV7-8; J: TRBJ2-5; size: NA; D: NA; DNA: TGTGCCAGCAGCAAGCTAGCGACCCAAGAGACCCAGTACTTC; CDR3: CASSKLATQETQYF
V: TRBV9; J: TRBJ2-5; size: NA; D: TRBD2; DNA: TGTGCCAGCAGCGTAGACCCAGCGGGGGGGCAAGAGACCCAGTACTTC; CDR3: CASSVDPAGGQETQYF
V: TRBV23-1; J: TRBJ2-1; size: NA; D: NA; DNA: TGCGCCAGCACCCCGGACAGTCACAATGAGCAGTTCTTC; CDR3: CASTPDSHNEQFF
V: TRBV18; J: TRBJ1-1; size: NA; D: TRBD1; DNA: TGTGCCAGCTCACCAGGAGGGGGCTTGACTTTCTTT; CDR3: CASSPGGGLTFF
V: TRBV25-1; J: TRBJ2-7; size: NA; D: NA; DNA: TGTGCCAGCAGTGAAGGCAGGGGGGTCTACGAGCAGTACTTC; CDR3: CASSEGRGVYEQYF
V: TRBV20-1; J: TRBJ2-1; size: once; D: NA; DNA: TGCAGTGCTAGCCTCTACCCGGAGCAGTTCTTC; CDR3: CSASLYPEQFF
V: TRBV24-1; J: TRBJ2-1; size: NA; D: TRBD1; DNA: TGTGCCACCAGTGACTCCGACAGGGGGATACAGTTCTTC; CDR3: CATSDSDRGIQFF
V: TRBV7-8; J: TRBJ2-3; size: NA; D: NA; DNA: TGTGCCAGCAGCTTAGGACTTTACACAGATACGCAGTATTTT; CDR3: CASSLGLYTDTQYF
V: TRBV4-1; J: TRBJ2-7; size: NA; D: NA; DNA: TGCGCCAGCAGCCCCAACCTAGGAGGGGACGAGCAGTACTTC; CDR3: CASSPNLGGDEQYF
V: TRBV5-1; J: TRBJ2-3; size: NA; D: NA; DNA: TGCGCCAGCAGACCAGCGGACAGCACAGATACGCAGTATTTT; CDR3: CASRPADSTDTQYF
V: TRBV10-3; J: TRBJ2-3; size: NA; D: NA; DNA: TGTGCCATCAGTGAGGACAAATCATTAAGGAATACGCAGTATTTT; CDR3: CAISEDKSLRNTQYF
V: TRBV4-3; J: TRBJ1-3; size: NA; D: NA; DNA: TGCGCCAGCAGCCAAGACAGTTTCTCTGGAAACACCATATATTTT; CDR3: CASSQDSFSGNTIYF
V: TRBV5-4; J: TRBJ2-5; size: NA; D: TRBD1; DNA: TGTGCCAGCAGCGAGGGACAGCTACAAGAGACCCAGTACTTC; CDR3: CASSEGQLQETQYF
V: TRBV5-4; J: TRBJ2-3; size: once; D: TRBD2; DNA: TGTGCCAGCAGCGCCTCCGGGACTAGCGGGGGGATCACAGATACGCAGTATTTT; CDR3: CASSASGTSGGITDTQYF
V: TRBV10-3; J: TRBJ1-3; size: NA; D: NA; DNA: TGTGCCATCAGCGGGGGCTCTGGAAACACCATATATTTT; CDR3: CAISGGSGNTIYF
V: TRBV10-3; J: TRBJ2-3; size: NA; D: TRBD1; DNA: TGTGCCATCAGGGAAGGGGGCTTAGATACGCAGTATTTT; CDR3: CAIREGGLDTQYF
V: TRBV5-4; J: TRBJ2-7; size: NA; D: TRBD1; DNA: TGTGCCAGCAGCGGGTCTGGGACAGAAAAGGGCGAGCAGTACTTC; CDR3: CASSGSGTEKGEQYF
V: TRBV6-2/TRBV6-3; J: TRBJ2-3; size: NA; D: TRBD1; DNA: TGTGCCAGCAGTTACTCGAGGTCAGGGGGCTTCACAGATACGCAGTATTTT; CDR3: CASSYSRSGGFTDTQYF
V: TRBV7-8; J: TRBJ2-7; size: NA; D: TRBD2; DNA: TGTGCCAGCAGACGTAGCGGGGGCCCGTCCTACGAGCAGTACTTC; CDR3: CASRRSGGPSYEQYF
V: TRBV3-1/TRBV3-2; J: TRBJ2-1; size: NA; D: TRBD2; DNA: TGTGCCAGCAGCCAAGGAACTAGCGTCAATGAGCAGTTCTTC; CDR3: CASSQGTSVNEQFF
V: TRBV5-4; J: TRBJ2-5; size: NA; D: TRBD1; DNA: TGTGCCAGCAGCTTGGCCGGGGACAGCCAAGAGACCCAGTACTTC; CDR3: CASSLAGDSQETQYF
V: TRBV5-1; J: TRBJ2-5; size: NA; D: TRBD1; DNA: TGCGCCAGCAGCTTCCCGACAGGGGGTATAGGCCAAGAGACCCAGTACTTC; CDR3: CASSFPTGGIGQETQYF
V: TRBV11-2; J: TRBJ1-4; size: NA; D: NA; DNA: TGTGCCAGCAGCTTAGATCGTTACACCGAAAAACTGTTTTTT; CDR3: CASSLDRYTEKLFF
V: TRBV7-9; J: TRBJ1-2; size: NA; D: NA; DNA: TGTGCCAGCAGCTTAGCGCTCGGAGCTAACTATGGCTACACCTTC; CDR3: CASSLALGANYGYTF
V: TRBV5-6; J: TRBJ2-3; size: NA; D: NA; DNA: TGTGCCAGCAGCCGGGGGAGCTTCACAGATACGCAGTATTTT; CDR3: CASSRGSFTDTQYF